What follows are 22 T cell receptor beta chains derived from one specimen sequenced in a study of CXCR3-negative and CXCR3-positive naive CD8 T cells. Study-level results: The study found more hydrophobic TRB CDR3s in CXCR3-positive naive cells than in CXCR3-negative naive cells.

These receptors' targets are unknown. 5' RACE that incorporated UMI labels was used to prepare the TRB cDNA libraries. TCRdb processed the 5' RACE reads again and assigns one entry to each CDR3 protein, with no DNA. The sample table includes roughly 99,000 distinct CDR3 sequences. Sequencing was done on a sample of naive CXCR3+ CD8+ T cells from blood. Subset: CD45RO-CCR7+CD27+CD95- naive CD8+ T cells expressing CXCR3 (TNR3+). The receptors stem from a human donor in good health. Some clones in this sample may be carry-over from other donors' samples.

The chain is built from TRBV7-6 and TRBJ2-1; absent DNA, TCRdb's TRBD1 call cannot be checked. The CDR3 extends over 15 amino acids. Germline CDR1 reads SGHVS; CDR2 reads FNYEAQ. CDR3 amino acids: CASSLDWTGGNEQFF.

The genes are TRBV4-2 and TRBJ2-3; TCRdb outputs TRBD2, but without DNA this stays unchecked. The CDR3 loop spans 17 amino acids. Looked up from germline, CDR1 is LGHNA and CDR2 is YNFKEQ. This CDR3 is CASSPGQRDPSTDTQYF.

The chain has TRBV5-6 and TRBJ2-7; TCRdb's assignment of TRBD1 cannot be checked, as there is no DNA. Looked up from germline, CDR1 is SGHDT and CDR2 is YYEEEE. CDR3 length: 14 residues. The CDR3 here is CASSPVGGNYEQYF. Full variable domain (outside the CDR3, taken from reference TRBV5-6 and TRBJ2-7): DAGVTQSPTHLIKTRGQQVTLRCSPKSGHDTVSWYQQALGQGPQFIFQYYEEEERQRGNFPDRFSGHQFPNYSSELNVNALLLGDSALYLCASSPVGGNYEQYFGPGTRLTVT.

The rearrangement joins TRBV12-3 or TRBV12-4 to TRBJ2-7; the TRBD1 assignment by TCRdb is unverifiable without DNA. The CDR3 runs to 13 residues. This CDR3 is CASSFSLGGEQYF.

The rearrangement links TRBV7-2 to TRBJ1-1. CDR3 length: 13 residues. Germline V gene data show CDR1 as SGHTA and CDR2 as FQGNSA. CDR3 amino acids: CASSLGVGTEAFF.

This sequence joins TRBV12-3 or TRBV12-4 and TRBJ2-1; TCRdb outputs TRBD1, but without DNA this stays unchecked. This CDR3 region has 17 residues. CDR3 in amino acids: CASSLAVGGWGNNEQFF.

The rearrangement uses TRBV6-5 and TRBJ2-2; the TRBD1 assignment by TCRdb is unverifiable without DNA. Germline values: CDR1 MNHEY, CDR2 SVGAGI. CDR3 length: 13 amino acids. The CDR3 region is CASGPFVSGELFF.

The chain has TRBV29-1 and TRBJ2-3; TCRdb names TRBD1, which stays unverified in the absence of DNA. This CDR3 comprises 13 residues. CDR1 SQVTM and CDR2 ANQGSEA come from the germline V gene. The CDR3 spells CSVWTASTDTQYF.

The J gene is TRBJ1-4, the V gene TRBV4-3; the D call of TRBD1 rests on TCRdb alone, since no DNA is present to check it. Germline-derived CDR1 and CDR2 are LGHNA and YSLEER. The CDR3 spans 17 residues. CDR3 in amino acids: CASSQDGWGTYNEKLFF.

V is TRBV2 and J is TRBJ1-1; TCRdb proposes TRBD1, but this gene call is untestable without DNA. The CDR3 loop spans 15 amino acids. Germline CDR1 is SNHLY and CDR2 is FYNNEI. CDR3 amino acids: CASSAGRTGNTEAFF. Using reference TRBV2 and TRBJ1-1 for the parts outside the CDR3, the full variable domain is EPEVTQTPSHQVTQMGQEVILRCVPISNHLYFYWYRQILGQKVEFLVSFYNNEISEKSEIFDDQFSVERPDGSNFTLKIRSTKLEDSAMYFCASSAGRTGNTEAFFGQGTRLTVV.

Measured by frequency, this clonotype is medium-sized. CDR3 protein: CASSSRTRQETQYF. V and J are TRBV11-3 and TRBJ2-5; TCRdb names TRBD2, which stays unverified in the absence of DNA. This CDR3 is 14 amino acids long. CDR1 SGHNT and CDR2 YENEEA come from the germline V gene. The variable domain in full, with the rest retrieved from reference TRBV11-3 and TRBJ2-5, is EAGVVQSPRYKIIEKKQPVAFWCNPISGHNTLYWYLQNLGQGPELLIRYENEEAVDDSQLPKDRFSAERLKGVDSTLKIQPAELGDSAVYLCASSSRTRQETQYFGPGTRLLVL.

The chain is built from TRBV7-2 and TRBJ2-5. The CDR3 is 12 residues long. CDR1 is SGHTA and CDR2 is FQGNSA in the germline V gene. The CDR3 reads CAGSSRQETQYF. The variable domain in full, with the rest retrieved from reference TRBV7-2 and TRBJ2-5, is GAGVSQSPSNKVTEKGKDVELRCDPISGHTALYWYRQSLGQGLEFLIYFQGNSAPDKSGLPSDRFSAERTGGSVSTLTIQRTQQEDSAVYLCAGSSRQETQYFGPGTRLLVL.

The rearrangement uses TRBV7-9 and TRBJ2-1; TCRdb selects TRBD2, and the lack of DNA leaves this call unchecked. Germline CDR1 reads SEHNR; CDR2 reads FQNEAQ (reference sequence). The CDR3 extends over 18 amino acids. This CDR3 is CASSPVDLAGVPNNEQFF.

The rearrangement links TRBV18 to TRBJ2-1. This CDR3 contains 15 residues. Germline lookup yields CDR1 KGHSH and CDR2 LQKENI. CDR3 region: CASSPSGGTYNEQFF.

The chain is built from TRBV6-2 or TRBV6-3 and TRBJ1-1; TCRdb's D gene call, TRBD1, goes unchecked for lack of DNA. The CDR3 totals 15 residues. Germline V gene data show CDR1 as MNHEY and CDR2 as SVGEGT. The CDR3 loop is CASSTLTGIHTEAFF.

This sequence joins TRBV7-6 and TRBJ1-1. The CDR3 has 13 amino acids. Germline V gene data show CDR1 as SGHVS and CDR2 as FNYEAQ. CDR3 sequence reads: CASSLEEYTEAFF.

V usage is TRBV7-8 and J usage is TRBJ2-1; without DNA, the TCRdb call of TRBD2 cannot be checked. Germline assignment: CDR1 SGHVS and CDR2 FQNEAQ. The CDR3 has 15 amino acids. The CDR3 sequence: CASISPGRAHNEQFF.

V is TRBV29-1 and J is TRBJ2-2. The length of the CDR3 is 12 residues. Germline CDR1 reads SQVTM; CDR2 reads ANQGSEA. CDR3 residues: CSLRLNTGELFF.

V and J are TRBV19 and TRBJ1-1. The germline gives CDR1 LNHDA, CDR2 SQIVND (reference sequence). The CDR3 consists of 12 residues. The CDR3 loop is CASSYKNTEAFF.

The chain is built from TRBV7-2 and TRBJ2-1; no DNA is available, so the TRBD2 call from TCRdb remains unchecked. Looked up from germline, CDR1 is SGHTA and CDR2 is FQGNSA. CDR3 size: 13 residues. CDR3 loop: CASSAGLANEQFF.

The V gene is TRBV14, the J gene TRBJ1-1; without DNA, the TCRdb call of TRBD1 cannot be checked. Germline-derived CDR1 and CDR2 are SGHDN and FVKESK. The CDR3 extends over 14 amino acids. This CDR3 reads CASSQWTGGTEAFF.

The chain carries TRBV6-6 and TRBJ1-5; TCRdb returns TRBD1, unconfirmable since there is no DNA. The germline CDR1 and CDR2 sequences are MNHNY and SVGAGI (reference sequence). This CDR3 has 18 residues. The CDR3 reads CASSPQVDREWDNQPQHF.